This T cell receptor (beta chain) was observed in a study of control samples from healthy donors and cancer patients. Libraries were prepared by immunoSEQ multiplex PCR; TCRdb keeps only in-frame clonotypes and omits some of them. This sample has 80,000 to 100,000 clones; approximately 80% occur once, and the top ten carry over 9.5%. Germline V lookup: CDR1 LGHNA, CDR2 YSLEER. The CDR3 loop spans 14 amino acids. Trimming removed 4 bases from V and 5 bases from J, with 12 bases in between. This chain connects TRBV4-3 to TRBJ2-1; tentatively, D is TRBD1 or TRBD2 (6 bases each). Sequencing was carried out using blood. This receptor was identified in a woman aged 30 to 39 in good health. DNA for the CDR3: TGCGCCAGCAGCCCGGGGGCGTGGGACAATGAGCAGTTCTTC. Its translation is CASSPGAWDNEQFF.